The 14 T cell receptor beta chains in this list originate from one sample, sequenced in a study of response to subunit inactivated influenza vaccine. MiXCR was run by TCRdb on the RT-PCR reads, yielding one entry per CDR3 protein. The repertoire includes 800,000 to 1,000,000 distinct CDR3 sequences, 21% of them detected once, and roughly 10% sits in the top ten. The source was PBMCs from blood, collected about 5 days after vaccination. Receptors were obtained from a man in his fifties who received an inactivated influenza vaccine.

The genes are TRBV7-9 and TRBJ2-3; TRBD2 agrees at 9 bases. With 5 bases clipped from V and 4 bases from J, the junction kept 4 bases outside the gene matches. The germline gives CDR1 SEHNR, CDR2 FQNEAQ (reference sequence). This CDR3 region has 14 residues. The CDR3 region has the DNA TGTGCCAGCAGCCCGGGGACTAGCCCAGATACGCAGTATTTT. Translated, it gives CASSPGTSPDTQYF.

This chain joins TRBV6-1 and TRBJ1-1; perhaps TRBD1 as D (6 bases). Trimming pared 10 bases from V and 4 bases from J, leaving 19 bases between. The germline V gene encodes CDR1 MNHNS and CDR2 SASEGT. This CDR3 region has 14 residues. This chain's CDR3 is CATKGGLSGTEAFF. Here the CDR3 DNA reads TGTGCCACCAAGGGGGGACTATCGGGCACTGAAGCTTTCTTT.

This clonotype has a handful of counts. The chain links TRBV20-1 to TRBJ1-5; D is uncertain. Trimming left V 6 bases short and J 3 bases short, with 12 bases between. The germline CDR1 and CDR2 sequences are DFQATT and SNEGSKA (reference sequence). The CDR3 totals 13 residues. This chain's CDR3 is CSALEHNNQPQHF. For the CDR3, the DNA is TGCAGTGCCCTGGAACACAACAATCAGCCCCAGCATTTT.

This rearrangement joins TRBV6-2 or TRBV6-3 to TRBJ2-2, with a weak D call TRBD1 (5 bases). This CDR3 comprises 18 residues. V was shortened by 2 bases and J by 4 bases, with 20 bases between the two germline ends. Per the germline V gene, CDR1 is MNHEY and CDR2 is SVGEGT. In DNA form, the CDR3 reads TGTGCCAGCAGTTACCTGGCAGGGATGGCCCCGGGCACCGGGGAGCTGTTTTTT. It encodes CASSYLAGMAPGTGELFF.

This clonotype was detected a few times. This chain connects TRBV30 to TRBJ2-1; 9 bases match TRBD2. V was pared by 1 base and J by 4 bases, with 20 bases of the junction left unmatched. CDR1 and CDR2 from the germline V gene are GTSNPN and SVGIG (reference sequence). The CDR3 runs to 20 residues. CDR3 protein: CAWSGWASGTTQIIYNEQFF. The CDR3 region has the DNA TGTGCCTGGAGTGGGTGGGCTAGCGGGACGACCCAAATTATTTACAATGAGCAGTTCTTC.

This sequence joins TRBV5-6 and TRBJ2-1; no definite D call. The CDR3 is made up of 15 amino acids. From germline, CDR1 is SGHDT and CDR2 YYEEEE. Trimming took off 4 bases at V and 2 bases at J, with 13 bases between the two ends. As DNA, the CDR3 is TGTGCCAGCAGCGCCGACGGTGGGGCCTACAATGAGCAGTTCTTC. As protein: CASSADGGAYNEQFF.

This clonotype was detected a few times. The chain employs TRBV7-8 and TRBJ2-7; D may be TRBD2 (5 bases). The length of the CDR3 is 14 residues. Between the trimmed V and J ends, which lost 3 bases and 9 bases, there was a span of 18 bases. The V gene's germline CDR1 is SGHVS and CDR2 FQNEAQ. CDR3 nucleotides: TGTGCCAGCAGCTTGCCTAGCAGGTTTTCGGTGCAGTACTTC. Residues: CASSLPSRFSVQYF.

This clonotype came up a few times. The chain couples TRBV4-3 to TRBJ2-5; 8 bases agree with TRBD1. The trim removed 1 base at V and 5 bases at J, leaving 6 bases unmatched. CDR1 and CDR2 (germline): LGHNA, YSLEER. The CDR3 length is 15 residues. CDR3 protein: CASSQGPTGAETQYF. The DNA of the CDR3 is TGCGCCAGCAGCCAAGGTCCGACAGGGGCGGAGACCCAGTACTTC.

In its sample, this clonotype was seen a few times. The chain uses TRBV19 and TRBJ1-1; D is ambiguous. CDR3 size: 13 residues. With 3 bases removed from V and 2 bases from J, the gap between germline ends came to 7 bases. Germline assignment: CDR1 LNHDA and CDR2 SQIVND (reference sequence). CDR3 sequence reads: CASSIIENTEAFF. The CDR3 nucleotides read TGTGCCAGTAGTATCATAGAAAACACTGAAGCTTTCTTT. Supplemented by reference TRBV19 and TRBJ1-1, the full variable domain reads DGGITQSPKYLFRKEGQNVTLSCEQNLNHDAMYWYRQDPGQGLRLIYYSQIVNDFQKGDIAEGYSVSREKKESFPLTVTSAQKNPTAFYLCASSIIENTEAFFGQGTRLTVV.

The J gene is TRBJ2-1, the V gene TRBV6-2 or TRBV6-3, with D unresolved. Trimming removed 6 bases from V and 6 bases from J, with 9 bases in between. CDR1 and CDR2 (germline): MNHEY, SVGEGT. The CDR3 has 12 residues. The DNA of the CDR3 is TGTGCCAGCAGCCCCGTCTTCAATGAGCAGTTCTTC. As protein: CASSPVFNEQFF.

This clonotype was seen more than once but under ten times. The chain employs TRBV6-5 and TRBJ2-3; D ambiguous. The CDR3 extends over 12 amino acids. Germline loops: CDR1 MNHEY, CDR2 SVGAGI. The V and J ends lost 2 bases and 6 bases respectively, with 6 bases between them. The CDR3 reads CASSYPGDTQYF. Written as DNA, the CDR3 is TGTGCCAGCAGTTACCCGGGTGATACGCAGTATTTT.

The chain is built from TRBV6-2 or TRBV6-3 and TRBJ1-5; D might be TRBD1 (5 bases). V lost 3 bases and J 2 bases, leaving 17 bases between the germline ends. This CDR3 is built from 17 residues. CDR1 and CDR2 (germline): MNHEY, SVGEGT. For the CDR3, the DNA is TGTGCCAGCAGTTATAACGTTGGGGGTTTCGGCAATCAGCCCCAGCATTTT. It is translated as CASSYNVGGFGNQPQHF.

V usage is TRBV18 and J usage is TRBJ1-1; 7 nucleotides line up with TRBD1. Germline V lookup: CDR1 KGHSH, CDR2 LQKENI. V dropped 4 bases and J dropped 7; count of bases not matched to a gene: 6. There are 13 residues in the CDR3. The CDR3 sequence: CASSLTGAGEAFF. CDR3 sequence (DNA): TGTGCCAGCTCACTTACAGGGGCAGGTGAAGCTTTCTTT. Full variable domain (missing parts from reference TRBV18 and TRBJ1-1): NAGVMQNPRHLVRRRGQEARLRCSPMKGHSHVYWYRQLPEEGLKFMVYLQKENIIDESGMPKERFSAEFPKEGPSILRIQQVVRGDSAAYFCASSLTGAGEAFFGQGTRLTVV.

This CDR3 reads CATSVSGSNQPQHF. The CDR3 bases are TGTGCCACCAGTGTTTCTGGGAGCAATCAGCCCCAGCATTTT. The chain couples TRBV24-1 to TRBJ1-5; D unclear. Trimming shortened V by 5 bases and J by 1 base, and 8 bases separated the two germline ends. There are 14 residues in the CDR3. Germline CDR1 and CDR2: KGHDR and SFDVKD.